One and the same sample provided the 14 T cell receptor beta chains below, sequenced in a study of T cells in Graves' hyperthyroidism and ophthalmopathy. RNA transcripts yielded amplified TCR beta CDR3 regions. RT-PCR in the first round (using the HTBI primer set) targeted the TCR CDR3. TCRdb processed the multiplex PCR reads anew with MiXCR; each CDR3 protein has one entry. Found here are 480,000 or so distinct CDR3 sequences, over 45% of them singletons; the top ten hold approximately 44%. The sequenced sample was peripheral blood or thyroid tissue (not recorded which). All receptors come from an adult woman with Graves' disease, either hyperthyroidism or ophthalmopathy (not recorded which).

This clonotype turned up a few times. The chain uses TRBV10-3 and TRBJ2-7; 8 bases are shared with TRBD2. Trimming cost V 3 bases and J 2 bases; bases outside gene matches: 9. The germline V gene has CDR1 ENHRY and CDR2 SYGVKD. There are 16 residues in the CDR3. CDR3 residues: CAISDRAGERPYEQYF. CDR3 DNA: TGTGCCATCAGTGACCGAGCGGGAGAACGACCCTACGAGCAGTACTTC.

For the CDR3, the DNA is TGTGCCAGCAGCTTCCTACCGGGACAGGGCAGGGCTGAAGCTTTCTTT. Amino acids: CASSFLPGQGRAEAFF. The gene calls are TRBV7-2 and TRBJ1-1; 9 bases fit TRBD1. V was pared by 3 bases and J by 6 bases, with 11 bases of the junction left unmatched. This CDR3 is 16 amino acids long. Germline CDR1 is SGHTA and CDR2 is FQGNSA.

V usage is TRBV10-3 and J usage is TRBJ2-2; no definite D call. The V and J ends lost 1 base and 3 bases respectively, with 0 bases between them. CDR1 is ENHRY and CDR2 is SYGVKD in the germline V gene. CDR3 length equals 12 residues. CDR3 nucleotide sequence: TGTGCCATCAGTGAGTACACCGGGGAGCTGTTTTTT. Amino acids: CAISEYTGELFF.

This clonotype was found a few times. The chain joins TRBV10-2 to TRBJ1-1, with D tentatively TRBD1 (5 bases). With 2 bases removed from V and 6 bases from J, the gap between germline ends came to 13 bases. Germline V gene lookup returns CDR1 WSHSY and CDR2 SAAADI. The CDR3 runs to 14 residues. CDR3 DNA sequence: TGCGCCAGCAGTGAGGACAGCTGGGCCGCTGAAGCTTTCTTT. Its protein is CASSEDSWAAEAFF.

As regards this clonotype: A single base separates this from a much larger clone, so it may be a read error. The chain recombines TRBV7-9 with TRBJ1-2; D remains unclear. The V gene's germline CDR1 is SEHNR and CDR2 FQNEAQ (reference sequence). This CDR3 is built from 16 residues. The V end lost 4 bases, the J end lost 6 bases, and 21 bases lay between the germline ends. The CDR3 DNA reads TGTGCCAGCAGCTCCTTCCCCGCAGCCCTTAAAAATGGCTACACCTTC. Translating it yields CASSSFPAALKNGYTF. The full variable domain, with the rest looked up from reference TRBV7-9 and TRBJ1-2, is DTGVSQNPRHKITKRGQNVTFRCDPISEHNRLYWYRQTLGQGPEFLTYFQNEAQLEKSRLLSDRFSAERPKGSFSTLEIQRTEQGDSAMYLCASSSFPAALKNGYTFGSGTRLTVV.

Ten or more counts support this clonotype. The chain employs TRBV11-2 and TRBJ2-5; maybe TRBD2 (6 bases). This CDR3 contains 15 residues. V was pared by 6 bases and J by 5 bases, with 19 bases between. Per the germline V gene, CDR1 is SGHAT and CDR2 is FQNNGV. The CDR3 reads CASRASGTPRETQYF. The CDR3 DNA sequence: TGTGCCAGCAGAGCATCCGGGACTCCCAGGGAGACCCAGTACTTC.

This clonotype was seen at least ten times. The chain carries TRBV5-8 and TRBJ2-5, with 9 bases aligning to TRBD2. In germline, CDR1 is SGHTS, CDR2 YDEGEE. With 0 bases clipped from V and 3 bases from J, the junction kept 3 bases outside the gene matches. CDR3 length: 15 amino acids. The CDR3 sequence is CASSLVLAGKETQYF. CDR3 DNA: TGTGCCAGCAGCTTGGTTCTAGCGGGGAAAGAGACCCAGTACTTC.

The rearrangement uses TRBV7-9 and TRBJ2-5, with D perhaps TRBD1 (5 bases). CDR3 length equals 16 residues. With 8 bases removed from V and 4 bases from J, the gap between germline ends came to 23 bases. Germline values: CDR1 SEHNR, CDR2 FQNEAQ (reference sequence). The CDR3 loop reads CASGTNMGQAGETQYF. CDR3 in DNA: TGTGCCAGCGGAACGAATATGGGGCAGGCCGGAGAGACCCAGTACTTC.

The chain has TRBV9 and TRBJ1-5, with a weak D call TRBD1 (5 bases). Deletions cut 2 bases from V and 4 bases from J, with 16 bases between. The length of the CDR3 is 16 residues. Germline lookup yields CDR1 SGDLS and CDR2 YYNGEE. The CDR3 bases are TGTGCCAGCAGCGTCAACCAGGGTGTGGGTAATCAGCCCCAGCATTTT. Translated: CASSVNQGVGNQPQHF.

Ten or more counts support this clonotype. The J gene is TRBJ1-4, the V gene TRBV7-9; a possible D gene is TRBD1 (5 bases). V lost 5 bases and J 8 bases, leaving 18 bases between the germline ends. Germline lookup yields CDR1 SEHNR and CDR2 FQNEAQ (reference sequence). There are 15 residues in the CDR3. CDR3 coding DNA: TGTGCCAGCAGCCAAAGCCGGACAATTGACGAAAAACTGTTTTTT. This sequence encodes CASSQSRTIDEKLFF.

The chain couples TRBV7-9 to TRBJ1-2, with 10 nucleotides matching TRBD1. The CDR3 spans 15 residues. With 6 bases clipped from V and 5 bases from J, the junction kept 9 bases outside the gene matches. Per the germline V gene, CDR1 is SEHNR and CDR2 is FQNEAQ (reference sequence). The CDR3 reads CASRTTGGAAYGYTF. In nucleotides, the CDR3 is TGTGCCAGCAGAACGACAGGGGGCGCGGCGTATGGCTACACCTTC.

This clonotype has at least ten counts. The V call is TRBV9, the J call TRBJ1-3; D remains ambiguous. V lost 4 bases and J 4 bases, leaving 15 bases between the germline ends. Germline V gene lookup returns CDR1 SGDLS and CDR2 YYNGEE. CDR3 size: 15 residues. CDR3 nucleotides: TGTGCCAGCAGCCCTCGGTGGTCAGGAGGAAACACCATATATTTT. Its translation is CASSPRWSGGNTIYF.

This clonotype was seen a handful of times. This CDR3 is CASSESVGLAGPYEQYF. The CDR3 DNA reads TGTGCCAGCAGTGAATCCGTGGGGCTAGCGGGTCCCTACGAGCAGTACTTC. This chain uses TRBV25-1 with TRBJ2-7; 8 bases match TRBD2. Germline CDR1 MGHDK, CDR2 SYGVNS. V shed 1 base and J 2 bases; nucleotides not matched to a gene: 10. The CDR3 is made up of 17 amino acids.

The CDR3 bases are TGTGCCAGCATGCTGACAGGACCTGGCGGCTACACCTTC. Translated: CASMLTGPGGYTF. V gene TRBV2 combines with J gene TRBJ1-2; tentative D call: TRBD1 (6 bases). The germline V gene has CDR1 SNHLY and CDR2 FYNNEI. Trimming took off 7 bases at V and 8 bases at J, with 17 bases between the two ends. The CDR3 runs 13 residues.